This T cell receptor beta chain was recovered during a study of T-cell reconstitution after alpha-beta-depleted transplantation in children. The CDR3 loop spans 13 amino acids. CDR1 is MDHEN and CDR2 is SYDVKM in the germline V gene. Between the trimmed V and J ends, which lost 6 bases and 4 bases, there was a span of 10 bases. Construction of the TCRbeta library involved unique molecular identifiers. One entry per CDR3 protein results from TCRdb running MiXCR on the PCR reads. The sample carries 200,000 or so distinct CDR3 sequences, 5% to 7.5% recorded once. In its sample, this clonotype was seen many times.

This TCR was recovered from a girl younger than two with combined immunodeficiency, due to receive a stem cell transplant. The sequencing used PBMCs, collected before TCRalphabeta/CD19-depleted stem cell transplant. The chain recombines TRBV28 with TRBJ1-5, with unresolved D. In DNA, the CDR3 is TGTGCCAGCAGCCCACTGAGAAATCAGCCCCAGCATTTT. Residues: CASSPLRNQPQHF.